Listed here are 27 T cell receptor beta chains from one sample, sequenced in a study of blood T cell repertoires in COVID-19. Profiled with immunoSEQ multiplex PCR; TCRdb holds only in-frame clones, not every one. The repertoire holds around 100,000 clones, with around four fifths as singletons. The sample comprised peripheral blood. These receptor sequences come from a man between 60 and 70 years old with acute or convalescent COVID-19.

The chain couples TRBV5-1 to TRBJ2-7; 8 positions agree with TRBD2. The CDR3 contains 15 residues. From germline, CDR1 is SGHRS and CDR2 YFSETQ. Losses at the gene ends were 2 bases for V and 4 bases for J; bases not matched to a gene: 8. The CDR3 DNA reads as TGCGCCAGCAGCTTTAGTGAGCGGGAGTCGTACGAGCAGTACTTC. Amino acids: CASSFSERESYEQYF.

This clone appeared a single time. Within the sample, other DNA sequences also encode this same CDR3. The chain has TRBV5-1 and TRBJ1-1, with D possibly matching TRBD1 (6 bases). Germline V CDR1 and CDR2: SGHRS, YFSETQ. Trimming cost V 4 bases and J 1 base, with 8 bases left between them. CDR3 length: 13 amino acids. CDR3 in DNA: TGCGCCAGCAGCCTGGACAGGAACACTGAAGCTTTCTTT. Protein: CASSLDRNTEAFF.

The chain couples TRBV5-4 to TRBJ2-1, with 13 bases fitting TRBD2. CDR3 length: 16 amino acids. Germline CDR1 SGHNT, CDR2 YYREEE (reference sequence). V shed 4 bases, J shed 8 bases, and the junction held 9 bases outside the gene matches. The CDR3 sequence: CASSPQTSGRNYEQFF. DNA of the CDR3: TGTGCCAGCAGCCCCCAGACTAGCGGGAGGAACTATGAGCAGTTCTTC. The full variable domain, with the rest looked up from reference TRBV5-4 and TRBJ2-1, is ETGVTQSPTHLIKTRGQQVTLRCSSQSGHNTVSWYQQALGQGPQFIFQYYREEENGRGNFPPRFSGLQFPNYSSELNVNALELDDSALYLCASSPQTSGRNYEQFFGPGTRLTVL.

V and J are TRBV4-1 and TRBJ1-6, with a tentative D call TRBD1 (5 bases). Trimming left V 1 base short and J 8 bases short, with 15 bases between. Looked up from germline, CDR1 is MGHRA and CDR2 is YSYEKL. The CDR3 is made up of 16 amino acids. In nucleotides, the CDR3 is TGCGCCAGCAGCCAAGTATCTGCAGGGAGGTATTCACCCCTCCACTTT. Its translation: CASSQVSAGRYSPLHF.

The V gene is TRBV19, the J gene TRBJ2-1; TRBD2 matches 12 bases. Germline-derived CDR1 and CDR2 are LNHDA and SQIVND (reference sequence). The trim removed 6 bases at V and 12 bases at J, leaving 18 bases unmatched. The CDR3 is 17 amino acids. The CDR3 loop reads CASSFNSPSGRAGRQFF. In DNA form, the CDR3 reads TGTGCCAGTAGCTTCAACTCTCCTAGCGGGAGGGCTGGTAGGCAGTTCTTC.

This chain connects TRBV6-5 to TRBJ1-5, with D perhaps matching TRBD1 (6 bases). Germline lookup yields CDR1 MNHEY and CDR2 SVGAGI. Trimming removed 6 bases at V and 5 bases at J, with 11 bases between. The CDR3 has 13 amino acids. CDR3 DNA: TGTGCCAGCAGGACAGGACAGTATCAGCCCCAGCATTTT. It translates to CASRTGQYQPQHF.

This chain joins TRBV3-1 (or the pseudogene TRBV3-2) and TRBJ1-1; 9 positions agree with TRBD1. Germline-derived CDR1 and CDR2 are LGHDT and YNNKEL (reference sequence). This CDR3 is built from 15 residues. V was pared by 4 bases and J by 4 bases, with 7 bases of the junction left unmatched. Written as DNA, the CDR3 is TGTGCCAGCAGCCCAGGAGGGACAGGGATCACTGAAGCTTTCTTT. Translating it yields CASSPGGTGITEAFF.

The chain employs TRBV19 and TRBJ1-5, with D hard to call. V was cut by 7 bases and J by 2 bases, with 15 bases left in between. The CDR3 totals 15 residues. Germline CDR1 reads LNHDA; CDR2 reads SQIVND (reference sequence). CDR3 sequence (DNA): TGTGCCAGTACTTTCCTAGGATCCCGCAATCAGCCCCAGCATTTT. This sequence encodes CASTFLGSRNQPQHF.

The chain has TRBV15 and TRBJ2-2; tentative D call: TRBD2 (5 bases). The germline CDR1 and CDR2 sequences are LNHNV and YYDKDF (reference sequence). The CDR3 is 15 residues long. Deletions cut 2 bases from V and 3 bases from J, with 10 bases between. The CDR3 DNA follows: TGTGCCACCAGCAGACCTCACGGGGACACCGGGGAGCTGTTTTTT. Amino acids: CATSRPHGDTGELFF.

The rearrangement uses TRBV5-1 and TRBJ1-6, with 7 bases fitting TRBD1. The CDR3 runs to 14 residues. Germline V gene data show CDR1 as SGHRS and CDR2 as YFSETQ. V was pared by 3 bases and J by 5 bases, with 2 bases of the junction left unmatched. In nucleotides, the CDR3 is TGCGCCAGCAGCTGGACAGGCGATAATTCACCCCTCCACTTT. Translating it yields CASSWTGDNSPLHF.

V is TRBV5-4 and J is TRBJ1-1, with D maybe TRBD1 (5 bases). The CDR3 has 14 amino acids. The V gene lost 0 bases and the J gene lost 5 bases, with 11 bases spanning the gap. Looked up from germline, CDR1 is SGHNT and CDR2 is YYREEE (reference sequence). This CDR3 is CASSLDGGTTEAFF. The CDR3 region has the DNA TGTGCCAGCAGCTTGGACGGCGGGACTACTGAAGCTTTCTTT.

This clone was seen a few times. A read error may account for a junction end that differs from germline. The chain has TRBV7-7 and TRBJ2-5, with TRBD2 identical over 11 bases. This CDR3 comprises 16 residues. Germline V gene sequence: CDR1 SSHAT, CDR2 FNYEAQ (reference sequence). CDR3 DNA sequence: TGTGCTAGCAGCCCTCGACTAGCGGGATTTCAAGAGACCCAGTACTTC. Its translation: CASSPRLAGFQETQYF.

The chain combines TRBV19 with TRBJ2-1; possibly TRBD2 for D (6 bases). CDR1 and CDR2 from the germline V gene are LNHDA and SQIVND (reference sequence). CDR3 length: 15 residues. The V and J ends lost 3 bases and 4 bases respectively, with 13 bases between them. In nucleotides, the CDR3 is TGTGCCAGTAGTATTGGGTCGCGGGAATACAATGAGCAGTTCTTC. Residues: CASSIGSREYNEQFF.

This chain connects TRBV7-3 to TRBJ1-5, with D maybe TRBD1 (6 bases). The CDR3 is 13 amino acids. V was trimmed by 6 bases and J by 7 bases, leaving 13 bases between them. Germline CDR1 reads SGHTA; CDR2 reads FQGTGA. The CDR3 sequence is CASSTGLGQPQHF. The CDR3 DNA sequence: TGTGCCAGCAGTACAGGGCTAGGGCAGCCCCAGCATTTT. Full variable domain (remainder filled in from reference TRBV7-3 and TRBJ1-5): GAGVSQTPSNKVTEKGKYVELRCDPISGHTALYWYRQSLGQGPEFLIYFQGTGAADDSGLPNDRFFAVRPEGSVSTLKIQRTERGDSAVYLCASSTGLGQPQHFGDGTRLSIL.

The chain carries TRBV6-2 or TRBV6-3 and TRBJ2-2, with TRBD2 matching over 10 bases. CDR3 size: 15 residues. Germline V CDR1 and CDR2: MNHEY, SVGEGT. Unmatched junction bases numbered 5, after V lost 5 bases and J lost 5 bases. The CDR3 DNA reads TGTGCCAGCAGTAAACCGGGACTAGCGACCGGGGAGCTGTTTTTT. Its translation: CASSKPGLATGELFF.

V gene TRBV29-1 combines with J gene TRBJ2-7; perhaps TRBD1 as D (6 bases). CDR1 and CDR2 (germline): SQVTM, ANQGSEA. The CDR3 has 11 amino acids. V dropped 8 bases and J dropped 5 bases, with 13 bases sitting between them. CDR3 bases: TGCAGCTCGAAGACAGGAAACGAGCAGTACTTC. Protein product: CSSKTGNEQYF.

This clone was picked up many times. In the same sample, other DNA sequences code for this CDR3. The chain employs TRBV5-1 and TRBJ1-1; no clear D. V was cut by 0 bases and J by 3 bases, with 9 bases left in between. Germline V gene lookup returns CDR1 SGHRS and CDR2 YFSETQ. The CDR3 is made up of 14 amino acids. The CDR3 DNA follows: TGCGCCAGCAGCTTGGCGGGCGGGTACACTGAAGCTTTCTTT. The encoded protein is CASSLAGGYTEAFF.

V gene TRBV3-1 (or the pseudogene TRBV3-2) combines with J gene TRBJ2-1; unclear D gene. This CDR3 region has 15 residues. V dropped 0 bases and J dropped 4 bases, with 10 bases sitting between them. CDR1 and CDR2 from the germline V gene are LGHDT and YNNKEL (reference sequence). CDR3 DNA sequence: TGTGCCAGCAGCCAAGAGGGCGCGCAGTACAATGAGCAGTTCTTC. This encodes CASSQEGAQYNEQFF.

The chain has TRBV15 and TRBJ2-1, with 9 bases that match TRBD2. V shed 1 base, J shed 4 bases, and the junction held 8 bases outside the gene matches. Per germline, CDR1 LNHNV and CDR2 YYDKDF (reference sequence). The length of the CDR3 is 17 residues. CDR3 DNA sequence: TGTGCCACCAGCAGAGGTAGCGGGGGCGGTCCGTACAATGAGCAGTTCTTC. Translated, it gives CATSRGSGGGPYNEQFF.

The CDR3 coding sequence is TGTGCCAGCAGTCCGCGGACAGTTCTCACTGAAGCTTTCTTT. It is translated as CASSPRTVLTEAFF. The chain combines TRBV6-6 with TRBJ1-1; a possible D gene is TRBD1 (6 bases). Germline V CDR1 and CDR2: MNHNY, SVGAGI (reference sequence). Trimming cost V 5 bases and J 4 bases, with 14 bases left between them. The CDR3 is made up of 14 amino acids.

This clone showed up just once. The chain is built from TRBV7-9 and TRBJ1-2; weak D call: TRBD1 (5 bases). This CDR3 has 14 amino acids. Trimming left V 6 bases short and J 4 bases short, with 15 bases between. Germline CDR1 is SEHNR and CDR2 is FQNEAQ (reference sequence). CDR3 nucleotide sequence: TGTGCCAGCAGTTTTGGCGACAGCACCTATGGCTACACCTTC. Translation gives CASSFGDSTYGYTF. The variable domain in full, completed from reference TRBV7-9 and TRBJ1-2, reads DTGVSQNPRHKITKRGQNVTFRCDPISEHNRLYWYRQTLGQGPEFLTYFQNEAQLEKSRLLSDRFSAERPKGSFSTLEIQRTEQGDSAMYLCASSFGDSTYGYTFGSGTRLTVV.

V gene TRBV3-1 (or the pseudogene TRBV3-2) combines with J gene TRBJ1-1; a possible D gene is TRBD1 (5 bases). Trimming shortened V by 4 bases and J by 1 base, and 7 bases separated the two germline ends. There are 13 residues in the CDR3. The germline V gene encodes CDR1 LGHDT and CDR2 YNNKEL (reference sequence). The CDR3 sequence: CASSPTGNTEAFF. CDR3 sequence (DNA): TGTGCCAGCAGCCCAACAGGGAACACTGAAGCTTTCTTT.

J is TRBJ2-1 and V is TRBV7-2; the D gene is possibly TRBD2 (6 bases). Germline-derived CDR1 and CDR2 are SGHTA and FQGNSA. The V gene lost 5 bases and the J gene lost 0 bases, with 20 bases spanning the gap. The CDR3 has 18 residues. DNA of the CDR3: TGTGCCAGCAGCCAGAAGGGAGGAATCCCACCCTCCTACAATGAGCAGTTCTTC. It is translated as CASSQKGGIPPSYNEQFF.

This chain links TRBV3-1 (or the pseudogene TRBV3-2) with TRBJ2-7; TRBD2 matches 7 bases. J was trimmed by 5 bases and V by 0 bases; bases with no gene match: 7. The germline V gene encodes CDR1 LGHDT and CDR2 YNNKEL (reference sequence). The CDR3 runs to 15 residues. The CDR3 is CASSQDYGGRHEQYF. The DNA of the CDR3 is TGTGCCAGCAGCCAAGATTATGGCGGGAGACACGAGCAGTACTTC.

The rearrangement uses TRBV9 and TRBJ1-3; no definite D call. The CDR3 sequence is 13 residues long. CDR1 is SGDLS, CDR2 YYNGEE, per germline. Trimming pared 5 bases from V and 0 bases from J, leaving 6 bases between. CDR3 in DNA: TGTGCCAGCAGAGCGGACTCTGGAAACACCATATATTTT. Translated, it gives CASRADSGNTIYF.

This clone was counted once. The J gene is TRBJ1-5, the V gene TRBV15, with a possible D match to TRBD1 (5 bases). The ends were cut back, 0 bases at V and 6 bases at J, with 9 bases in the middle. CDR3 length equals 14 residues. CDR1 is LNHNV and CDR2 is YYDKDF in the germline V gene (reference sequence). The CDR3 DNA sequence: TGTGCCACCAGCAGAGATCAGGGAGGTCAGCCCCAGCATTTT. Its translation is CATSRDQGGQPQHF.

The chain uses TRBV28 and TRBJ2-7; a possible D gene is TRBD2 (6 bases). There are 16 residues in the CDR3. V lost 4 bases and J lost 0, with 16 bases in between. Germline-derived CDR1 and CDR2 are MDHEN and SYDVKM. CDR3 nucleotide sequence: TGTGCCAGCAGTTCCGGGGGAGCGGGCCGCTCCTACGAGCAGTACTTC. It translates to CASSSGGAGRSYEQYF.